These 9 T cell receptor beta chains were all obtained from the same sample, sequenced in a study of blood T cells in healthy people across ages (dated by TCRdb to the mid-2010s). Libraries came from 5' RACE. TCRdb lists the instrument as Illumina HiSeq 2500. A second about 7 to 11 cycle PCR used a sample-barcoded 5' primer and a J-beta primer mix. The public reads were quality trimmed at Q25 with fastp and then assembled into clones with MiXCR by TCRdb, keeping productive beta chains. All rows with the same CDR3 protein become a single entry with the most common DNA and genes. The sample contains roughly 680,000 distinct CDR3 sequences, 45% to 60% of them found a single time. The ten largest make up approximately 12% of the sample. Sequenced input: blood. The source is an elderly woman in good health.

The gene calls are TRBV24-1 and TRBJ1-2, with TRBD1 as a possible D gene (6 bases). Trimming stripped 3 bases from V and 8 bases from J, with 15 bases between. CDR1 is KGHDR, CDR2 SFDVKD, per germline. CDR3 length equals 14 residues. CDR3 loop: CATSDPPQGFGYTF. CDR3 DNA sequence: TGTGCCACCAGTGATCCACCACAGGGCTTCGGCTACACCTTC.

A few counts support this clonotype. This chain links TRBV5-1 with TRBJ2-5, with D possibly being TRBD1 (6 bases). The CDR3 runs to 14 residues. V was clipped by 3 bases and J by 1 base, with 10 bases between them. CDR1 SGHRS and CDR2 YFSETQ come from the germline V gene. The CDR3 nucleotides read TGCGCCAGCAGCTCGGGGACAACCCAAGAGACCCAGTACTTC. This sequence encodes CASSSGTTQETQYF.

The genes are TRBV10-3 and TRBJ2-7, with 9 bases that match TRBD1. Trimming at V came to 3 bases and at J to 4 bases, leaving 13 bases not matched to a gene. CDR1 and CDR2 from the germline V gene are ENHRY and SYGVKD. CDR3 size: 17 residues. The CDR3 region has the DNA TGTGCCATCAGTGACCCCCAAGACAGGGGGTATCTGTACGAGCAGTACTTC. Protein product: CAISDPQDRGYLYEQYF.

V usage is TRBV5-6 and J usage is TRBJ2-3; a possible D gene is TRBD2 (7 bases). V lost 4 bases and J 2 bases, leaving 14 bases between the germline ends. The CDR3 covers 15 residues. CDR1 and CDR2 (germline): SGHDT, YYEEEE. As DNA, the CDR3 is TGTGCCAGCAGCGGGGGGGCGGGAGTCACAGATACGCAGTATTTT. Protein: CASSGGAGVTDTQYF.

The J gene is TRBJ2-7, the V gene TRBV9, with no clear D. The DNA end favors TRBJ2-5, so the J call may be wrong. The CDR3 totals 14 residues. Per germline, CDR1 SGDLS and CDR2 YYNGEE. The CDR3 DNA sequence: TGTGCCAGCAGCGTAGAACCTAGTCCGGAGACCCAGTACTTC. This sequence encodes CASSVEPSPETQYF.

The rearrangement uses TRBV9 and TRBJ2-5; no clear D. This CDR3 has 14 residues. The ends were cut back, 1 base at V and 5 bases at J, with 12 bases in the middle. Germline V gene sequence: CDR1 SGDLS, CDR2 YYNGEE. The CDR3 region has the DNA TGTGCCAGCAGCGTAAGACCAGCCCAGGAGACCCAGTACTTC. Amino acids: CASSVRPAQETQYF.

This clonotype was recorded once. V usage is TRBV15 and J usage is TRBJ1-2; no definite D call. Between the trimmed V and J ends, which lost 4 bases and 6 bases, there was a span of 18 bases. CDR1 and CDR2 from the germline V gene are LNHNV and YYDKDF (reference sequence). This CDR3 spans 15 amino acids. The CDR3 spells CATSIGFLSGNGYTF. For the CDR3, the DNA is TGTGCCACCAGCATAGGCTTCTTAAGTGGGAATGGCTACACCTTC.

The chain combines TRBV9 with TRBJ1-2; TRBD1 matches at 8 bases. V shed 0 bases and J 5 bases; nucleotides not matched to a gene: 3. CDR1 and CDR2 (germline): SGDLS, YYNGEE. CDR3 length equals 14 residues. The CDR3 DNA is TGTGCCAGCAGCGTAGCGGACAGGGCGTATGGCTACACCTTC. This sequence encodes CASSVADRAYGYTF.

As to this clonotype: This may stem from a read error, because a much larger clone lies one nucleotide away. This chain connects TRBV9 to TRBJ2-1; 9 bases map to TRBD2. The DNA end favors TRBJ2-7, so the J call may be wrong. The V gene's germline CDR1 is SGDLS and CDR2 YYNGEE. This CDR3 is built from 17 residues. Here the CDR3 DNA reads TGTGCCAGCAGCGTAGGAGGGACTAGCAAACCGTACAATGAGCAGTACTTC. This codes for CASSVGGTSKPYNEQYF.